This TCR beta chain emerged from a study of post-analysis software for immune sequencing data. Points from the study as a whole: About 5 TRBV segments, including TRBV5-6, TRBV5-1 and TRBV20-1, were more frequent in patients than controls.

Germline V gene data show CDR1 as KGHDR and CDR2 as SFDVKD. J was trimmed by 2 bases and V by 2 bases; bases with no gene match: 1. This CDR3 is 14 amino acids long. Tagging with unique molecular identifiers was a feature of the TCR beta cDNA libraries. TCRdb reanalysed the PCR reads using MiXCR and keeps one entry per CDR3 protein. This sample has approximately 460,000 distinct CDR3 sequences, with over 35% found just once. Comments on this clonotype: Its antigen is currently unknown.

The receptor's source is a girl aged 10 to 17 with multiple sclerosis. The rearrangement joins TRBV24-1 to TRBJ2-7; 8 nucleotides agree with TRBD1. The sample consisted of blood. CDR3 sequence: CATSDSQGAYEQYF. CDR3 sequence (DNA): TGTGCCACCAGTGATTCACAGGGGGCCTACGAGCAGTACTTC.